Below, one T cell receptor (beta chain) is given with its context. The data derive from a study of OX40 agonist ivuxolimab in advanced cancers. Study-level information: With a range of about 23 to 85, age averaged approximately 55 years, and 75% to 90% were male.

Sequencing was performed with immunoSEQ multiplex PCR; in TCRdb, only in-frame clones are kept and a portion is missing. The sample carries approximately 87,000 clones, around nine tenths recorded once. The germline V gene has CDR1 LNHDA and CDR2 SQIVND (reference sequence). The length of the CDR3 is 13 residues. V was shortened by 10 bases and J by 0 bases, with 13 bases between the two germline ends. The gene calls are TRBV19 and TRBJ2-7; D might be TRBD2 (5 bases). Sequenced material: CD4+ or CD8+ T cells sorted from blood, taken in a trial of the OX40 agonist ivuxolimab. This TCR was sampled from an adult with an advanced solid tumor such as melanoma, head and neck, liver or kidney cancer. The CDR3 DNA sequence: TGTGCCACCGGCGGGTCGAGCTCCTACGAGCAGTACTTC. Translation gives CATGGSSSYEQYF.